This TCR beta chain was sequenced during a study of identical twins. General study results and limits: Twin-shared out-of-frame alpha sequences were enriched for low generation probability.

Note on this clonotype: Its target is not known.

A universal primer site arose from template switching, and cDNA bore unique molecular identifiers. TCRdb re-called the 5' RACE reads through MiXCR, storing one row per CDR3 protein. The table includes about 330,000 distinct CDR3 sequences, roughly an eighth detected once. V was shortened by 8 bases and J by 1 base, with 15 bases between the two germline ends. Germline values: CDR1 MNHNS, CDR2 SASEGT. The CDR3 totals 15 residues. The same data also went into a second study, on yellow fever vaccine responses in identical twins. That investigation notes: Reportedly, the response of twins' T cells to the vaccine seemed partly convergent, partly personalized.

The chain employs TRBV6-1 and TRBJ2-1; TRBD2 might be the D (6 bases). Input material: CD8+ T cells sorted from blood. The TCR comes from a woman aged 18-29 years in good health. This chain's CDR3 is CASPTAEGSYNEQFF. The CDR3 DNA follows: TGTGCCAGCCCGACGGCGGAGGGTTCCTACAATGAGCAGTTCTTC.